This TCR beta chain originates from a study of T cell changes during pregnancy in multiple sclerosis. Clones were sequenced by immunoSEQ multiplex PCR, and TCRdb holds only the in-frame ones, with some missing. The data contain 75,000 to 95,000 clones, under 95% of them seen just once; the ten biggest clones take up about 1.5%. The receptor comes from a female donor with multiple sclerosis, enrolled in a pregnancy study. The source was peripheral blood, collected in the first trimester of pregnancy.

CDR3 DNA sequence: TGTGCCAGCAGCCCTCGTTTGACTAGCGGGAGGTGGGAGACCCAGTACTTC. This encodes CASSPRLTSGRWETQYF. The rearrangement joins TRBV7-9 to TRBJ2-5; the match to TRBD2 covers 13 bases. The CDR3 runs to 17 residues. The V gene end was trimmed by 5 bases and the J gene end by 5 bases; junction bases not matched to a gene: 11. CDR1 and CDR2 (germline): SEHNR, FQNEAQ (reference sequence).